What follows is one TCR beta chain and its context. The antigen remains undetermined. This sample was included in a study of shared clonotypes between healthy human individuals. Study-wide results and caveats: Specimens sampled were limited to blood, with tissue repertoires likely differing.

Germline V lookup: CDR1 MNHNS, CDR2 SASEGT. Trimming pared 9 bases from V and 4 bases from J, leaving 15 bases between. This CDR3 has 13 residues. Clones were sequenced by immunoSEQ multiplex PCR, and TCRdb holds only the in-frame ones, with some missing. The sample records hundreds of thousands of clones, more than 70% being singletons. The source of this sequence is a woman aged 40 to 50 in good health. Some clones in this sample may be carry-over from other donors' samples. The sample comprised PBMCs. The gene calls are TRBV6-1 and TRBJ1-2; a weak D match, TRBD1 (5 bases). CDR3 DNA sequence: TGTGCCAGAGGATCAAGACAGACCTATGGCTACACCTTC. Protein product: CARGSRQTYGYTF.